This is a list of T cell receptor beta chains from one sample in a study of T cells in Graves' hyperthyroidism and ophthalmopathy. TCRdb passed the multiplex PCR reads through MiXCR, listing each CDR3 protein once. Seen here are around 490,000 distinct CDR3 sequences, 15% to 20% observed once, and the top ten hold about half. Sequences were obtained from blood. The source is a man aged 35-49 years with Graves' ophthalmopathy. Both conserved end residues are part of each CDR3. The D gene is left open where the match is weak. Only part of the rows carry a size: once, few, many, or a class if the clone is expanded.

d_gene: .
v_gene: TRBV5-1
abundance: many
j_gene: TRBJ2-7
len: 15
CDR3nt: TGCGCCAGCAGCCTGGGGGTCGGGACACACTACGAGCAGTACTTC
CDR3aa: CASSLGVGTHYEQYF

d_gene: .
v_gene: TRBV6-1
abundance: few
j_gene: TRBJ2-2
len: 14
CDR3nt: TGTGCCAGCAGCCAGGGGGGTAACACCGGGGAGCTGTTTTTT
CDR3aa: CASSQGGNTGELFF

d_gene: .
v_gene: TRBV3-1
abundance: few
j_gene: TRBJ2-1
len: 12
CDR3nt: TGTGCCAGCAGCCACTCGGGAGACTTTCCGTTCTTC
CDR3aa: CASSHSGDFPFF

d_gene: .
v_gene: TRBV2
abundance: many
j_gene: TRBJ1-1
len: 11
CDR3nt: TGTGCCAGCTACAGGGAGACTGAAGCTTTCTTT
CDR3aa: CASYRETEAFF

d_gene: .
v_gene: TRBV7-9
abundance: .
j_gene: TRBJ2-7
len: 12
CDR3nt: TGTGCCAGAAGCCTAGGTGGTCACGAGCAGTACTTC
CDR3aa: CARSLGGHEQYF

d_gene: TRBD2
v_gene: TRBV6-1
abundance: .
j_gene: TRBJ2-3
len: 16
CDR3nt: TGTGCCAGCAGTGAATGGGGCGGGGGGGGGACAGATACGCAGTATTTT
CDR3aa: CASSEWGGGGTDTQYF

d_gene: TRBD2
v_gene: TRBV15
abundance: .
j_gene: TRBJ2-4
len: 14
CDR3nt: TGTGCCACCAGCGGACCGGGGGGGAGAAACATTCAGTACTTC
CDR3aa: CATSGPGGRNIQYF

d_gene: TRBD1
v_gene: TRBV12-3/TRBV12-4
abundance: many
j_gene: TRBJ1-4
len: 15
CDR3nt: TGTGCCAGCAGTTTATCATACAGGGGGCGAGAGAAACTGTTTTTT
CDR3aa: CASSLSYRGREKLFF

d_gene: .
v_gene: TRBV30
abundance: many
j_gene: TRBJ1-6
len: 12
CDR3nt: TGTGCCTGGAGTAGAATCAATTCACCCCTCCACTTT
CDR3aa: CAWSRINSPLHF

d_gene: .
v_gene: TRBV28
abundance: many
j_gene: TRBJ2-1
len: 16
CDR3nt: TGTGCCAGCATCCCCCGACAGACACGGGTAGCTTCCGGGCAGTTCTTC
CDR3aa: CASIPRQTRVASGQFF